The 8 T cell receptor beta chains given below trace back to one sample, sequenced in a study of OX40 agonist ivuxolimab in advanced cancers. Produced via immunoSEQ multiplex PCR; TCRdb's table is partial and in-frame only. The table records fewer than 25,000 clones, 75% to 80% of them present only once. The sequencing used CD4+ or CD8+ T cells sorted from blood, collected in a trial of the OX40 agonist ivuxolimab. These receptors originate from an adult with an advanced solid tumor such as melanoma, head and neck, liver or kidney cancer.

The genes are TRBV11-3 and TRBJ2-1; 7 bases align to TRBD1. Germline values: CDR1 SGHNT, CDR2 YENEEA. V was clipped by 3 bases and J by 9 bases; unmatched bases: 5. The length of the CDR3 is 13 residues. The chain's CDR3 is CASSFQQGTEQFF. For the CDR3, the DNA is TGTGCCAGCAGCTTCCAACAGGGGACTGAGCAGTTCTTC.

The chain couples TRBV2 to TRBJ2-3, with 7 bases matching TRBD2. Germline lookup yields CDR1 SNHLY and CDR2 FYNNEI. The CDR3 spans 11 residues. The V gene end was trimmed by 8 bases and the J gene end by 6 bases; junction bases not matched to a gene: 2. In nucleotides, the CDR3 is TGTGCCAGCGGACTAGTTGATACGCAGTATTTT. Encoded protein: CASGLVDTQYF.

The chain couples TRBV7-2 to TRBJ2-7; the match to TRBD2 covers 8 bases. The CDR3 consists of 14 residues. The ends lost 4 bases at V and 6 bases at J; junction bases unmatched: 8. Germline V gene sequence: CDR1 SGHTA, CDR2 FQGNSA. Written as DNA, the CDR3 is TGTGCCAGCAGCTCCATAGCGGGAACTGGCGAGCAGTACTTC. Translated, it gives CASSSIAGTGEQYF.

This clone was seen only once. The chain carries TRBV15 and TRBJ1-5, with D possibly being TRBD1 (6 bases). V was clipped by 3 bases and J by 0 bases, with 12 bases between them. CDR1 and CDR2 from the germline V gene are LNHNV and YYDKDF (reference sequence). The CDR3 covers 16 residues. The chain's CDR3 is CATSRDSQISNQPQHF. In DNA, the CDR3 is TGTGCCACCAGCAGGGACAGCCAGATTAGCAATCAGCCCCAGCATTTT.

The chain uses TRBV30 and TRBJ2-3, with D perhaps matching TRBD2 (7 bases). V lost 3 bases and J lost 1, with 17 bases in between. CDR1 is GTSNPN, CDR2 SVGIG, per germline (reference sequence). This CDR3 has 16 residues. The CDR3 region has the DNA TGTGCCTGGAGCCTTGGACAAGGGGGGGGCACAGATACGCAGTATTTT. Protein: CAWSLGQGGGTDTQYF.

This sequence joins TRBV5-1 and TRBJ2-3; D not resolved. Germline CDR1 SGHRS, CDR2 YFSETQ. Trimming took off 5 bases at V and 9 bases at J, with 19 bases between the two ends. The CDR3 contains 14 residues. This CDR3 is CASREGDWVGTQYF. In nucleotides, the CDR3 is TGCGCCAGCAGAGAAGGTGATTGGGTTGGAACGCAGTATTTT.

This clone has a handful of counts. This chain connects TRBV27 to TRBJ2-1; either TRBD1 or TRBD2 may fit D (5 bases each). Germline lookup yields CDR1 MNHEY and CDR2 SMNVEV (reference sequence). The CDR3 contains 15 residues. V dropped 4 bases and J dropped 6 bases, with 16 bases sitting between them. The CDR3: CASSSSGTEPNEQFF. The DNA of the CDR3 is TGTGCCAGCAGTTCCTCCGGGACGGAGCCCAATGAGCAGTTCTTC.

The chain is built from TRBV7-3 and TRBJ1-1, with D maybe TRBD1 (6 bases). Trimming stripped 4 bases from V and 7 bases from J, with 22 bases between. Germline CDR1 and CDR2: SGHTA and FQGTGA. This CDR3 spans 16 amino acids. DNA for the CDR3: TGTGCCAGCAGCTCTGGGGGGCTTTCTCGGAGTGATGAAGCTTTCTTT. Translation: CASSSGGLSRSDEAFF.